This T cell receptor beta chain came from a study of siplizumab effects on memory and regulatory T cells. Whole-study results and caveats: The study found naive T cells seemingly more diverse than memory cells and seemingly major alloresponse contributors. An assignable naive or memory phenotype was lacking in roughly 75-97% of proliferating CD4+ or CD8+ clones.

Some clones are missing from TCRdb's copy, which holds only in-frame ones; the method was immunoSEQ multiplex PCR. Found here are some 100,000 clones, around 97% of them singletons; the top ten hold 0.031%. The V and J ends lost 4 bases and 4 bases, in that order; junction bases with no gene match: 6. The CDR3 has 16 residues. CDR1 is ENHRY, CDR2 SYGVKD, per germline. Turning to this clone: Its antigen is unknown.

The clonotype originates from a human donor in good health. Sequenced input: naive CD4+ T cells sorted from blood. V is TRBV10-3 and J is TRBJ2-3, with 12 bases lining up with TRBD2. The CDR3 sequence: CAISGTSGAPADTQYF. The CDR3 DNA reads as TGTGCCATCAGTGGGACTAGCGGGGCACCCGCAGATACGCAGTATTTT.